This TCR beta chain came from a study of patients and donors after allogeneic stem cell transplantation. This clonotype was seen a few times. Germline loops: CDR1 DFQATT, CDR2 SNEGSKA (reference sequence). The CDR3 is 13 amino acids. V was cut by 6 bases and J by 1 base, with 9 bases left in between. TCRdb called the RT-PCR reads again in MiXCR, with one record for every CDR3 protein. The sample has 390,000 or so distinct CDR3 sequences; approximately 16% are singletons. The material sequenced was blood, either unsorted or a sorted T cell fraction (not recorded which). V gene TRBV20-1 combines with J gene TRBJ2-2; no clear D. This sequence was found in a human donor who was either an allogeneic HSCT recipient or a stem cell or donor lymphocyte infusion donor (not recorded which). It is not recorded whose cells these are; they may come from a transplant donor. CDR3 sequence (DNA): TGCAGTGCGATTGACGGGAACACCGGGGAGCTGTTTTTT. Translated: CSAIDGNTGELFF.